This entry describes one T cell receptor beta chain. Its antigen is unidentified. This entry comes from a study of T cell responses to AZD1222 COVID-19 vaccine. Study-level points and caveats: Among those given AZD1222, only 6 or 7 were seropositive at baseline. Spike-specific TCR breadth and depth went up after people got two AZD1222 doses. Among vaccine-associated CD4 TCRs, coverage spanned spike, with dominance at 160-218 and 743-854. Repertoire sampling was restricted to post-peak T cell response timepoints.

Repertoires were generated with immunoSEQ multiplex PCR, while TCRdb's copy carries only in-frame clones and drops some. Here the sample spans tens of thousands of clones, 80% being singletons. The sample was peripheral blood, taken on day 0 of AZD1222 vaccination. This TCR was sampled from an adult in good health.

CDR3 loop: CATSRKAGPAFF. Written as DNA, the CDR3 is TGTGCCACCAGCCGAAAAGCGGGTCCAGCTTTCTTT. This chain connects TRBV15 to TRBJ1-1, with D hard to call. CDR3 length: 12 residues. Trimming took off 5 bases at V and 10 bases at J, with 14 bases between the two ends. The germline V gene encodes CDR1 LNHNV and CDR2 YYDKDF (reference sequence).